This is a list of T cell receptor beta chains from one sample in a study of shared clonotypes between healthy human individuals. Using immunoSEQ multiplex PCR, the repertoire was profiled, and TCRdb retains in-frame clones only, with some absent. The sample has about 2.2 million clones, 90% to 95% seen once. Specimen: naive CD8+ T cells from PBMCs. Receptors originate from a man between 18 and 35 years old in good health. Some clones in this sample may be carry-over from other donors' samples. The CDR3 runs from the conserved cysteine through the conserved F or W. D genes are given only for firm matches. Only part of the rows carry a size: once, few, many, or a class if the clone is expanded.

j_call clone_size v_call d_call cdr3_aa cdr3_nt
TRBJ2-3 . TRBV6-1 TRBD1 CASTGLGRGIDTQYF TGTGCCAGCACGGGTCTGGGCAGGGGGATCGATACGCAGTATTTT
TRBJ2-3 . TRBV4-1 . CASSQDMGTGKDTQYF TGCGCCAGCAGCCAAGATATGGGTACGGGTAAAGATACGCAGTATTTT
TRBJ1-2 . TRBV7-4 . CASSPDRGYTF TGTGCCAGCAGCCCCGACAGGGGCTACACCTTC
TRBJ2-1 . TRBV9 . CASSASSSPYNEQFF TGTGCCAGCAGCGCCTCTAGTTCCCCCTACAATGAGCAGTTCTTC
TRBJ1-2 . TRBV6-1 TRBD1 CASSDPRGRGYTF TGTGCCAGCAGTGATCCCAGGGGGAGAGGCTACACCTTC
TRBJ1-4 . TRBV6-1 . CASRWEVATNEKLFF TGTGCCAGCCGGTGGGAGGTGGCAACTAATGAAAAACTGTTTTTT
TRBJ1-1 . TRBV4-1 . CASSRGGELNTEAFF TGCGCCAGCAGCCGGGGGGGGGAGTTGAACACTGAAGCTTTCTTT
TRBJ2-7 . TRBV28 . CASSPPSPRVSYEQYF TGTGCCAGCAGTCCCCCCTCCCCGAGGGTCTCCTACGAGCAGTACTTC
TRBJ2-1 . TRBV11-3 TRBD2 CASSLAASGRAVEQFF TGTGCCAGCAGCTTAGCCGCTAGCGGGAGGGCCGTTGAGCAGTTCTTC
TRBJ2-7 . TRBV6-5 . CASTGTSSYEQYF TGTGCCAGCACCGGGACCTCTTCCTACGAGCAGTACTTC
TRBJ1-2 . TRBV4-3 . CASSPSRTDYYGYTF TGCGCCAGCAGCCCCTCACGGACGGACTACTATGGCTACACCTTC
TRBJ2-1 . TRBV7-6 TRBD2 CASSRTGTSSYNEQFF TGTGCCAGCAGCCGCACCGGGACTAGCTCCTACAATGAGCAGTTCTTC
TRBJ1-1 . TRBV4-1 TRBD1 CASSQAGTGPRRTEAFF TGCGCCAGCAGCCAAGCCGGGACAGGTCCAAGACGGACTGAAGCTTTCTTT
TRBJ2-2 . TRBV11-2 TRBD1 CASSWPEQGANTGELFF TGTGCCAGCAGCTGGCCCGAACAGGGGGCGAACACCGGGGAGCTGTTTTTT
TRBJ2-5 . TRBV10-3 TRBD1 CAISESTKQGRETQYF TGTGCCATCAGTGAGTCAACTAAACAGGGGCGAGAGACCCAGTACTTC
TRBJ2-3 . TRBV15 TRBD2 CATSWTSGSADTQYF TGTGCCACCAGCTGGACTAGCGGGAGTGCAGATACGCAGTATTTT
TRBJ2-5 . TRBV11-2 . CASSLPPGDQETQYF TGTGCCAGCAGCTTACCCCCTGGGGATCAAGAGACCCAGTACTTC
TRBJ2-1 . TRBV5-4 . CASRLRGELANEQFF TGTGCCAGCAGGCTGCGTGGGGAACTTGCCAATGAGCAGTTCTTC
TRBJ2-1 . TRBV6-5 TRBD2 CASALAGGHYNEQFF TGTGCCAGCGCTCTAGCGGGAGGACACTACAATGAGCAGTTCTTC
TRBJ2-1 once TRBV4-3 TRBD2 CASSPRTSGENNEQFF TGCGCCAGCAGCCCCCGAACTAGCGGGGAAAACAATGAGCAGTTCTTC
TRBJ2-7 once TRBV21-1 . CASSKTGYEQYF TGTGCCAGCAGCAAGACAGGGTACGAGCAGTACTTC
TRBJ1-5 . TRBV19 . CASSGWGNQPQHF TGTGCCAGTAGTGGGTGGGGGAATCAGCCCCAGCATTTT
TRBJ2-1 . TRBV12-5 . CASGLSTSYNEQFF TGTGCTAGTGGTTTGTCGACTTCCTACAATGAGCAGTTCTTC
TRBJ2-2 . TRBV7-9 . CASSLARDWANTGELFF TGTGCCAGCAGCTTAGCGCGCGACTGGGCGAACACCGGGGAGCTGTTTTTT
TRBJ2-2 . TRBV2 . CASSEMGRQNTGELFF TGTGCCAGCAGTGAAATGGGCAGACAGAACACCGGGGAGCTGTTTTTT
TRBJ2-1 once TRBV12-5 . CASWDSVNEQFF TGTGCTAGTTGGGATTCGGTCAATGAGCAGTTCTTC
TRBJ2-7 . TRBV6-1 . CASSAARGFTYEQYF TGTGCCAGCAGTGCGGCACGGGGGTTTACCTACGAGCAGTACTTC
TRBJ1-3 . TRBV27 . CASADTGISGNTIYF TGTGCCAGCGCCGACACAGGGATCTCTGGAAACACCATATATTTT
TRBJ1-1 . TRBV19 . CASSIDRGGIVNTEAFF TGTGCCAGTAGTATAGATCGGGGGGGCATTGTGAACACTGAAGCTTTCTTT
TRBJ1-2 . TRBV5-4 . CASSLGGTSWDGYTF TGTGCCAGCAGCTTGGGGGGAACCTCCTGGGATGGCTACACCTTC
TRBJ1-3 . TRBV7-9 . CASSLRQDISGNTIYF TGTGCCAGCAGCTTACGCCAGGACATTTCTGGAAACACCATATATTTT
TRBJ1-2 . TRBV29-1 TRBD1 CSVEVSPTGVDGYTF TGCAGCGTTGAAGTCAGTCCGACAGGGGTGGATGGCTACACCTTC
TRBJ2-7 . TRBV29-1 TRBD1 CSVGQGAEQYF TGCAGCGTTGGACAGGGGGCCGAGCAGTACTTC
TRBJ2-3 once TRBV7-3 TRBD2 CASSLLAGITDTQYF TGTGCCAGCAGCTTACTAGCGGGGATCACAGATACGCAGTATTTT
TRBJ2-5 . TRBV28 TRBD1 CASSTYRGRGETQYF TGTGCCAGCAGTACGTACAGGGGGCGCGGAGAGACCCAGTACTTC
TRBJ1-2 . TRBV30 . CAWSVLKGSGYTF TGTGCCTGGAGTGTACTTAAGGGCAGCGGCTACACCTTC
TRBJ2-7 once TRBV7-9 TRBD2 CASSSRGRGFYEQYF TGTGCCAGCAGTTCTAGAGGGAGGGGCTTCTACGAGCAGTACTTC
TRBJ2-3 . TRBV27 . CASSLSTWMSDTQYF TGTGCCAGCAGTTTAAGTACATGGATGTCGGATACGCAGTATTTT
TRBJ2-7 once TRBV19 . CASSIDLRSGAYEQYF TGTGCCAGTAGTATAGATTTGAGGAGTGGAGCCTACGAGCAGTACTTC
TRBJ2-7 . TRBV30 . CASSPHGAYEQYF TGTGCCTCGTCTCCTCACGGCGCCTACGAGCAGTACTTC
TRBJ1-1 . TRBV9 TRBD1 CASSTRQGASTEAFF TGTGCCAGCAGCACACGACAGGGGGCGAGCACTGAAGCTTTCTTT
TRBJ2-7 . TRBV28 . CASSMIAPPWDEQYF TGTGCCAGCAGTATGATAGCCCCCCCTTGGGACGAGCAGTACTTC
TRBJ2-2 once TRBV2 TRBD2 CASSAKREGFGELFF TGTGCCAGCAGTGCCAAGCGGGAGGGTTTCGGGGAGCTGTTTTTT
TRBJ1-5 . TRBV30 . CAWSHGTPSNQPQHF TGTGCCTGGAGTCACGGGACACCTAGCAATCAGCCCCAGCATTTT
TRBJ2-1 . TRBV11-2 . CASSHSVDEQFF TGTGCCAGCAGCCATTCAGTGGATGAGCAGTTCTTC